Each of the 8 T cell receptor beta chains below was sequenced from the same sample in a study of T cells in lung cancer brain metastases. Clones were sequenced by immunoSEQ multiplex PCR, and TCRdb holds only the in-frame ones, with some missing. The table lists about 2,300 clones, 80% to 95% of them singletons. The sequencing input was tumor tissue from the primary lung tumor. The receptors stem from a man in his 70s with non-small cell lung cancer.

The CDR3 nucleotides read TGTGCCAGCAGCTTGGACTTACAAGGCGGAGATACGCAGTATTTT. Its protein is CASSLDLQGGDTQYF. This chain connects TRBV5-4 to TRBJ2-3, with D unresolved. Trimming took 0 bases from V and 5 from J, leaving 13 bases between them. Per germline, CDR1 SGHNT and CDR2 YYREEE (reference sequence). CDR3 length: 15 amino acids.

To note about this clone: Sequence at one end of the junction differs from germline and may be a read error. The CDR3 bases are TGTGCCAGCAGCAAAAACAATAGCAATCAACCCCAGCATTTT. Translation: CASSKNNSNQPQHF. The chain couples TRBV9 to TRBJ1-5; unclear D gene. Germline V gene lookup returns CDR1 SGDLS and CDR2 YYNGEE. There are 14 residues in the CDR3.

J is TRBJ2-5 and V is TRBV18, with 10 bases that match TRBD2. Per germline, CDR1 KGHSH and CDR2 LQKENI. CDR3 length: 18 amino acids. The trim removed 6 bases at V and 5 bases at J, leaving 18 bases unmatched. The CDR3 sequence is CASSPDEAGGRPKETQYF. The DNA of the CDR3 is TGTGCCAGCTCCCCCGATGAAGCGGGAGGGCGCCCGAAGGAGACCCAGTACTTC.

The CDR3 sequence: CASSAPEGSYEQYF. The CDR3 DNA is TGTGCCAGCAGTGCTCCGGAGGGCTCCTACGAGCAGTACTTC. The V and J genes are TRBV25-1 and TRBJ2-7; D is perhaps TRBD2 (6 bases). The CDR3 extends over 14 amino acids. CDR1 is MGHDK, CDR2 SYGVNS, per germline. V was shortened by 4 bases and J by 0 bases, with 10 bases between the two germline ends.

This clone was recorded a few times. V is TRBV9 and J is TRBJ1-1; no clear D gene. CDR3 length equals 14 residues. Germline loops: CDR1 SGDLS, CDR2 YYNGEE. V was cut by 4 bases and J by 3 bases, with 13 bases left in between. CDR3 sequence (DNA): TGTGCCAGCAGCCCTTGGACCAGAGACACTGAAGCTTTCTTT. Translated: CASSPWTRDTEAFF.

This chain connects TRBV7-9 to TRBJ2-3; a weak D match, TRBD2 (6 bases). Germline V gene lookup returns CDR1 SEHNR and CDR2 FQNEAQ (reference sequence). This CDR3 has 16 residues. V shed 4 bases and J shed 2 bases, with 16 bases lying between them. This CDR3 reads CASSYGLPIPTDTQYF. In DNA, the CDR3 is TGTGCCAGCAGCTACGGACTACCCATCCCCACAGATACGCAGTATTTT.

CDR3 bases: TGTGCCACCAGCAGAGACCAGATCAGCTATGGCTACACCTTC. Protein sequence: CATSRDQISYGYTF. The chain is built from TRBV15 and TRBJ1-2; D is uncertain. Germline CDR1 is LNHNV and CDR2 is YYDKDF (reference sequence). V was cut by 0 bases and J by 4 bases, with 9 bases left in between. CDR3 length: 14 amino acids.

The V and J genes are TRBV19 and TRBJ1-2; weak D call: TRBD1 (5 bases). The germline CDR1 and CDR2 sequences are LNHDA and SQIVND (reference sequence). The CDR3 spans 15 residues. V gave up 5 bases and J gave up 7 bases, with 20 bases separating them. This CDR3 reads CASSSGEMRFRGYTF. CDR3 nucleotide sequence: TGTGCCAGTAGTTCGGGGGAGATGAGGTTTCGTGGCTACACCTTC.